Below, 4 T cell receptor beta chains from the same sample are listed, as sequenced in a study of blood T cell repertoires in COVID-19. Some clones are missing from TCRdb's copy, which holds only in-frame ones; the method was immunoSEQ multiplex PCR. The data contain 250,000 or so clones, 90% of them seen just once; the ten biggest clones take up 2.1%. The sequenced sample consisted of peripheral blood. These receptor sequences come from a woman aged 60-75 years with COVID-19, enrolled during active disease.

The chain employs TRBV6-1 and TRBJ2-1; 7 bases fit TRBD1. Germline assignment: CDR1 MNHNS and CDR2 SASEGT. This CDR3 is built from 14 residues. V lost 2 bases to trimming and J lost 15 bases; unmatched junction nucleotides: 13. CDR3 loop: CASSEREAYRGWFF. The CDR3 nucleotides read TGTGCCAGCAGTGAAAGGGAAGCCTACAGGGGATGGTTCTTC.

The chain couples TRBV19 to TRBJ2-3; 7 positions match TRBD1. The CDR3 is made up of 15 amino acids. Germline loops: CDR1 LNHDA, CDR2 SQIVND (reference sequence). Trimming took 4 bases from V and 6 from J; bases not matched to a gene: 10. The CDR3 nucleotides read TGTGCCAGTAGTAATCAGGGGGTGGCCCCGGATACGCAGTATTTT. Residues: CASSNQGVAPDTQYF.

The chain links TRBV3-1 (or the pseudogene TRBV3-2) to TRBJ2-5; 7 bases line up with TRBD2. The ends lost 2 bases at V and 0 bases at J; junction bases unmatched: 9. The CDR3 has 17 residues. CDR1 LGHDT and CDR2 YNNKEL come from the germline V gene (reference sequence). CDR3 region: CASSQFSASGYQETQYF. In DNA form, the CDR3 reads TGTGCCAGCAGCCAATTCTCGGCTAGCGGATACCAAGAGACCCAGTACTTC.

This clone has a single count. The chain is built from TRBV6-2 or TRBV6-3 and TRBJ1-1; no clear D gene. CDR1 is MNHEY and CDR2 is SVGEGT in the germline V gene. CDR3 length equals 12 residues. V lost 4 bases to trimming and J lost 8 bases, with 11 bases between them. CDR3 DNA sequence: TGTGCCAGCAGTTCCCCGGGTAAGGAAGCTTTCTTT. The encoded protein is CASSSPGKEAFF.